The 4 T cell receptor beta chains below all came from one sample that was sequenced in a study of blood T cell repertoires in COVID-19. The data were produced by immunoSEQ multiplex PCR, yet TCRdb's version contains in-frame clones alone and is incomplete. This sample has approximately 140,000 clones, with 84% found just once. Source material: peripheral blood. The origin of the receptors is a human donor in a cohort sampled during active COVID-19.

The rearrangement uses TRBV7-2 and TRBJ2-1, with D tentatively TRBD1 (6 bases). CDR1 is SGHTA, CDR2 FQGNSA, per germline. The V and J ends lost 7 bases and 2 bases respectively, with 15 bases between them. There are 15 residues in the CDR3. CDR3 nucleotides: TGTGCCAGCATCTCCGGACAGCCTACCTACAATGAGCAGTTCTTC. It encodes CASISGQPTYNEQFF.

The V gene is TRBV13, the J gene TRBJ2-2; possibly TRBD2 for D (6 bases). V was cut by 4 bases and J by 3 bases, with 12 bases left in between. This CDR3 is 15 amino acids long. Germline CDR1 PRHDT, CDR2 FYEKMQ (reference sequence). CDR3 loop: CASSSPGGYTGELFF. The CDR3, as DNA: TGTGCCAGCAGCTCCCCCGGGGGATACACCGGGGAGCTGTTTTTT.

V is TRBV6-7 and J is TRBJ2-1, with 11 positions matching TRBD2. TRBV6-7 is classed as an ORF, of uncertain function. J was trimmed by 2 bases and V by 6 bases; bases with no gene match: 6. The CDR3 sequence is 16 residues long. The CDR3: CASRSPGLAAYNEQFF. DNA of the CDR3: TGTGCCAGCAGATCCCCGGGACTAGCGGCCTACAATGAGCAGTTCTTC.

This clone was observed a few times. The chain has TRBV6-2 or TRBV6-3 and TRBJ2-1, with 7 nucleotides matching TRBD1. Losses at the gene ends were 4 bases for V and 6 bases for J; bases not matched to a gene: 3. Germline loops: CDR1 MNHEY, CDR2 SVGEGT. There are 13 residues in the CDR3. The CDR3 region has the DNA TGTGCCAGCAGTTCCCGGGACAGCAATGAGCAGTTCTTC. Translated: CASSSRDSNEQFF.